This T cell receptor beta chain was documented in a study of CXCR3-negative and CXCR3-positive naive CD8 T cells. In the study overall: For each library, about 1.5 +/- 0.3 million TRB reads were obtained, some 140 million in total.

The CDR3 length is 16 residues. The germline gives CDR1 MGHDK, CDR2 SYGVNS. The study made its TRB cDNA libraries by 5' RACE, adding UMI labels. TCRdb derives one entry per CDR3 protein from the 5' RACE reads, leaving out DNA. This sample's table reports fewer than 95,000 distinct CDR3 sequences. Investigators sorted each CD8+ T cell subset in triplicate, taking some 300,000 cells each time. Naive CD8+ T cells were CD45RO-CCR7+CD27+CD95-. Input material: naive CXCR3- CD8+ T cells from blood. Subset indicated: CD45RO-CCR7+CD27+CD95- naive CD8+ T cells lacking CXCR3 (TNR3-). The TCR was taken from a human donor in good health. Some clones in this sample may be carry-over from other donors' samples. The chain is built from TRBV25-1 and TRBJ1-2. CDR3 in amino acids: CASSGVRGSEDYGYTF.